This TCR beta chain was retrieved from a study of T cells after yellow fever vaccination. In the case of this clonotype: Antigen specificity is unknown.

Study observations and caveats: The appearance of a small share of clonotypes in both CD4 and CD8 compartments was observed. Weaker in magnitude, the secondary response showed a faster peak on day 5 versus 15. Post-booster reappearance was seen for most primary-vaccination clones (around 96% CD4, around 89% CD8).

The CDR3 loop spans 12 amino acids. Trimming left V 3 bases short and J 7 bases short, with 10 bases between. CDR1 is SGDLS and CDR2 is YYNGEE in the germline V gene. The authors made TCR cDNA by 5'RACE template switching, adding a universal primer site and UMIs. TCRdb fed the 5' RACE reads into MiXCR, producing one record per CDR3 protein. The data contain some 200,000 distinct CDR3 sequences, roughly 9.6% of them singletons. The sequence was obtained from a man between 18 and 29 years old who received the YFV17D yellow fever vaccine. J is TRBJ1-2 and V is TRBV9; D ambiguous. Sample: CD8+ T cells sorted from PBMCs, taken 15 days after the yellow fever booster vaccination. CDR3 DNA: TGTGCCAGCAGCGACATGTTGGTTGGCTACACCTTC. Its translation: CASSDMLVGYTF.